The clone carrying this T cell receptor (beta chain) has a single count. These data belong to a study of shared clonotypes between healthy human individuals. Naive CD8 cells were CD45RO-negative, positively selected for CCR7, excluding terminally differentiated effector memory CD45RA+ cells. The study drew all its donors from Caucasian adults living in Nashville, Tennessee. Profiling relied on immunoSEQ multiplex PCR, and the TCRdb table lists in-frame clones only, not all of them. Counted here are 600,000 or so clones, 95% to 98% occurring once; the ten biggest clones make up 0.3%. The sample taken for sequencing was naive CD8+ T cells sorted from blood. The sequence derives from a man aged 25 to 40 in good health.

This CDR3 reads CASSLVTLGVAGGQQYF. CDR3 sequence (DNA): TGTGCCAGCAGCTTGGTAACCCTTGGGGTAGCGGGAGGACAACAGTACTTC. This chain joins TRBV5-4 and TRBJ2-7; 10 bases fit TRBD2. The germline V gene has CDR1 SGHNT and CDR2 YYREEE (reference sequence). The CDR3 covers 17 residues. The J segment lost 10 bases and the V segment lost 0 bases, leaving 16 bases of the junction unmatched.